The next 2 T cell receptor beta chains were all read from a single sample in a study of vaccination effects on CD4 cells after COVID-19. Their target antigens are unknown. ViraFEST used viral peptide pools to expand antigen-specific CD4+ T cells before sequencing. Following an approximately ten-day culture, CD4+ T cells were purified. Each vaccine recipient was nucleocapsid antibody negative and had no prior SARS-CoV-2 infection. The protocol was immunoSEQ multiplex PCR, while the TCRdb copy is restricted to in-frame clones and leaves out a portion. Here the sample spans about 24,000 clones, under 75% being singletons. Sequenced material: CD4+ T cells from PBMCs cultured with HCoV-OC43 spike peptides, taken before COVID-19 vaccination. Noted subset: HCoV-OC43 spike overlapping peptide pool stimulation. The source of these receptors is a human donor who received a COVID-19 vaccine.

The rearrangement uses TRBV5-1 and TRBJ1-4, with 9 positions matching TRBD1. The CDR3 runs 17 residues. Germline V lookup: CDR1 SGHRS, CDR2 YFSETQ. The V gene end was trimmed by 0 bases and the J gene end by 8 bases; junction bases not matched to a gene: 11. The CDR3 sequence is CASSLAGTGFGGEKLFF. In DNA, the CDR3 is TGCGCCAGCAGCTTGGCCGGGACAGGGTTTGGAGGGGAAAAACTGTTTTTT.

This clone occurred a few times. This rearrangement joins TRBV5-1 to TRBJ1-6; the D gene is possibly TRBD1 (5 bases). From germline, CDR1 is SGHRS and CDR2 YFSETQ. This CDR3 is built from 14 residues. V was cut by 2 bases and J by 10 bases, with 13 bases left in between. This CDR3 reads CASSFDRGPSPLHF. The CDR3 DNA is TGCGCCAGCAGCTTTGACCGGGGACCCTCACCCCTCCACTTT.